Listed below are T cell receptor beta chains from one sample, sequenced in a study of T cell clones after liver transplantation. TCRdb's table, derived via immunoSEQ multiplex PCR, lists solely in-frame clones and lacks some. The sample carries under 90,000 clones, about four fifths recorded once. The sample in question was CD4+ T cells from blood, obtained before liver transplant. All receptors derive from a human donor who received a liver transplant. CDR3s include the opening cysteine and the closing phenylalanine or tryptophan. Fields, in order: V gene, D gene, J gene, clone size, CDR3 protein, CDR3 DNA. A D gene is named only where the DNA matches it firmly. Part of the rows lack a size; the others show once, few, many or a class for expanded clones.

>TRBV18|NA|TRBJ2-1|NA
CASSPYLGPQNYNEQFF
TGTGCCAGCTCACCATATCTGGGACCGCAGAACTACAATGAGCAGTTCTTC
>TRBV10-3|TRBD2|TRBJ2-3|NA
CAISESASGSTDTQYF
TGTGCCATCAGTGAGTCGGCTAGCGGATCCACAGATACGCAGTATTTT
>TRBV28|NA|TRBJ1-4|NA
CASSSLIGGAGEKLFF
TGTGCCAGCAGTTCTTTAATTGGGGGGGCAGGTGAAAAACTGTTTTTT
>TRBV5-5|TRBD1|TRBJ1-2|NA
CASSLDGTGTREDTF
TGTGCCAGCAGCTTGGATGGGACAGGCACTAGGGAGGACACCTTC
>TRBV19|TRBD1|TRBJ2-5|NA
CASAHLGTDQETQYF
TGTGCCAGTGCACACCTTGGGACAGACCAGGAGACCCAGTACTTC
>TRBV11-2|NA|TRBJ1-2|NA
CASSLGGYGYTF
TGTGCCAGCAGCTTAGGGGGGTATGGCTACACCTTC
>TRBV25-1|NA|TRBJ1-1|NA
CASTGFGNTEAFF
TGTGCCAGCACGGGGTTCGGGAACACTGAAGCTTTCTTT
>TRBV5-1|NA|TRBJ1-1|NA
CASSSGGVNTEAFF
TGCGCCAGCAGCTCCGGAGGGGTGAACACTGAAGCTTTCTTT
>TRBV7-2|NA|TRBJ2-1|NA
CASSPRTGKREQFF
TGTGCCAGCAGCCCGCGAACGGGAAAGCGTGAGCAGTTCTTC
>TRBV29-1|TRBD2|TRBJ2-7|NA
CSVEGPSGSRSEQYF
TGCAGCGTTGAAGGGCCTAGCGGGAGCCGAAGCGAGCAGTACTTC
>TRBV4-3|TRBD1|TRBJ1-4|NA
CASSHAGQGREKLFF
TGCGCCAGCAGCCATGCTGGACAGGGAAGGGAAAAACTGTTTTTT
>TRBV5-1|NA|TRBJ2-1|NA
CASSLALVGTASNEQFF
TGCGCCAGCAGCTTGGCCCTGGTCGGGACTGCCTCAAATGAGCAGTTCTTC
>TRBV5-1|NA|TRBJ2-7|NA
CASSFSLEQYF
TGCGCCAGCAGCTTTTCCCTTGAGCAGTACTTC
>TRBV19|NA|TRBJ1-2|NA
CASSFINYGYTF
TGTGCCAGTAGTTTTATTAACTATGGCTACACCTTC
>TRBV6-5|NA|TRBJ2-1|once
CASSRRGNEQFF
TGTGCCAGCAGCAGACGCGGGAATGAGCAGTTCTTC
>TRBV5-1|NA|TRBJ1-1|NA
CASSLVGDINTEAFF
TGCGCCAGCAGCTTGGTTGGAGATATTAACACTGAAGCTTTCTTT
>TRBV4-3|NA|TRBJ2-6|NA
CASSQDLRSGANVLTF
TGCGCCAGCAGCCAAGATCTCCGATCTGGGGCCAACGTCCTGACTTTC
>TRBV20-1|NA|TRBJ2-7|few
CSALKSREQYF
TGCAGTGCTCTGAAATCTAGAGAGCAGTACTTC
>TRBV28|TRBD2|TRBJ2-2|NA
CASIQAGGLKYTGELFF
TGTGCCAGCATCCAAGCGGGAGGGCTTAAATACACCGGGGAGCTGTTTTTT
>TRBV5-1|NA|TRBJ2-5|few
CASSLSGGEETQYF
TGCGCCAGCAGCTTGTCCGGGGGAGAAGAGACCCAGTACTTC
>TRBV7-2|NA|TRBJ1-2|NA
CASSLWTGNYGYTF
TGTGCCAGCAGCTTATGGACGGGGAACTATGGCTACACCTTC
>TRBV21-1|NA|TRBJ2-7|NA
CASTKGGRHEQYF
TGTGCCAGCACCAAAGGCGGTAGGCACGAGCAGTACTTC
>TRBV18|NA|TRBJ2-1|NA
CASSPPEGSRKQFF
TGTGCCAGCTCACCACCGGAGGGCAGCAGGAAGCAGTTCTTC
>TRBV28|NA|TRBJ2-3|NA
CASSSWEATDTQYF
TGTGCCAGCAGTTCGTGGGAGGCCACAGATACGCAGTATTTT
>TRBV30|NA|TRBJ1-4|NA
CAWSGGGSNEKLFF
TGTGCCTGGAGTGGAGGGGGGTCGAATGAAAAACTGTTTTTT
>TRBV7-3|TRBD2|TRBJ2-4|NA
CASSSSTSGGQNIQYF
TGTGCCAGCAGCTCCTCGACTAGCGGGGGACAAAACATTCAGTACTTC
>TRBV7-9|NA|TRBJ2-4|NA
CASTLSGAKNIQYF
TGTGCCAGCACCCTAAGTGGAGCCAAAAACATTCAGTACTTC
>TRBV28|NA|TRBJ2-7|NA
CASSLNYEQYF
TGTGCCAGCAGTCTCAACTACGAGCAGTACTTC